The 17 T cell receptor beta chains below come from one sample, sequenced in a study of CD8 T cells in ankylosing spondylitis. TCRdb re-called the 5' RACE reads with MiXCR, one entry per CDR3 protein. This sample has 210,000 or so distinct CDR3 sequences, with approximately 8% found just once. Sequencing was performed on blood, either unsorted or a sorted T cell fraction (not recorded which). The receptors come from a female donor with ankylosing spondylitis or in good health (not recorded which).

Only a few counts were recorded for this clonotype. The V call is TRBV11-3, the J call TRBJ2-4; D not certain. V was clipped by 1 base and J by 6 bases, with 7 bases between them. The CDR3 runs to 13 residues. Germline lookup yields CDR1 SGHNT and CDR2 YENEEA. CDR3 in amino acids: CASSLGSANIQYF. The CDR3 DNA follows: TGTGCCAGCAGCTTAGGGTCCGCAAACATTCAGTACTTC.

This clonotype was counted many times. DNA for the CDR3: TGTGCCAGCAGCCAGGGACTAGCGGGGACTGGTGAGCAGTTCTTC. This translates into CASSQGLAGTGEQFF. The genes are TRBV3-1 and TRBJ2-1, with 13 bases lining up with TRBD2. V shed 3 bases, J shed 9 bases, and the junction held 5 bases outside the gene matches. Germline V gives CDR1 LGHDT, CDR2 YNNKEL (reference sequence). This CDR3 comprises 15 residues.

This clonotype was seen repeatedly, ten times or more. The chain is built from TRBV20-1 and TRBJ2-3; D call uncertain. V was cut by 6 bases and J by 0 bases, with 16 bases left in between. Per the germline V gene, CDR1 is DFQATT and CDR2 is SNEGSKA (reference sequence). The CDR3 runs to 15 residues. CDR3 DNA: TGCAGTGCCGAAGCCAGCGCTACTAGCACAGATACGCAGTATTTT. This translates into CSAEASATSTDTQYF.

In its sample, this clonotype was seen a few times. This chain's CDR3 is CASSFGPGASNQPQHF. DNA for the CDR3: TGTGCCAGCAGCTTTGGGCCAGGGGCGAGCAATCAGCCCCAGCATTTT. The V call is TRBV7-8, the J call TRBJ1-5; the D gene is possibly TRBD1 (6 bases). The CDR3 runs to 16 residues. Germline values: CDR1 SGHVS, CDR2 FQNEAQ. V dropped 3 bases and J dropped 1 base, with 13 bases sitting between them.

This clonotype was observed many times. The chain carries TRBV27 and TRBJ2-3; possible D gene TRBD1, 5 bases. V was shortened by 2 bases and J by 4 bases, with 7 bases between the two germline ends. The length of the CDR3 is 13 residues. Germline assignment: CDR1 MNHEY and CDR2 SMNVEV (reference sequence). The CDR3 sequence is CASSLGHPDTQYF. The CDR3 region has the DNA TGTGCCAGCAGTTTAGGACACCCAGATACGCAGTATTTT.

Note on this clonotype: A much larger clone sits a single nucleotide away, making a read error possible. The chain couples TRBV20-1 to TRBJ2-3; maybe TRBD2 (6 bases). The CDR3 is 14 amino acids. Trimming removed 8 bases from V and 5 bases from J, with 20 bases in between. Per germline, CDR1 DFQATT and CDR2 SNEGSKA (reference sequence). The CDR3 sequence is CSTDGTGGGDTQYF. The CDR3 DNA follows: TGCAGTACCGATGGGACCGGGGGAGGAGATACGCAGTATTTT.

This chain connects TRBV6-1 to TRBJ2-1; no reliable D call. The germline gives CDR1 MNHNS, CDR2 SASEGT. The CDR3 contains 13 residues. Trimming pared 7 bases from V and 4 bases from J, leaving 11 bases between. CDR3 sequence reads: CASTRKAYNEQFF. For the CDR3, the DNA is TGTGCCAGCACCAGGAAGGCGTACAATGAGCAGTTCTTC.

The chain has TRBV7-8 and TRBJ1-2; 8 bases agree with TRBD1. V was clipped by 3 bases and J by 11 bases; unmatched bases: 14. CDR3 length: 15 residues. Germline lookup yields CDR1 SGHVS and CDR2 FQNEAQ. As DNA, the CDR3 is TGTGCCAGCAGCTTGGGCAGGGGGCGAGGTGTGGGGTACACCTTC. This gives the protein CASSLGRGRGVGYTF.

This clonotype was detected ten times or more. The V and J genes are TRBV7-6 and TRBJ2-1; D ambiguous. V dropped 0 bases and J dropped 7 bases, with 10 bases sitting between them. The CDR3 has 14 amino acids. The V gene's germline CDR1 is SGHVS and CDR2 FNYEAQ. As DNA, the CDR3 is TGTGCCAGCAGCTTAGCGCTTTTGGCGAATGAGCAGTTCTTC. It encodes CASSLALLANEQFF.

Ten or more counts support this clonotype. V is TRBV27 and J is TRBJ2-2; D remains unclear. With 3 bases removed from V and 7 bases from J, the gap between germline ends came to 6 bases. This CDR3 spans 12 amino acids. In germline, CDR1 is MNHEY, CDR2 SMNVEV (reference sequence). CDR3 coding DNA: TGTGCCAGCAGTTTCACGGTCGGGGAGCTGTTTTTT. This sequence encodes CASSFTVGELFF.

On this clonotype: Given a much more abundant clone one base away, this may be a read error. The CDR3, as DNA: TGCGCCAGCAGCCTAGGGACAGGCTGCTATGGCTACACCTTC. Translating gives CASSLGTGCYGYTF. The chain carries TRBV5-1 and TRBJ1-2, with 8 positions matching TRBD1. V lost 4 bases and J lost 4; bases outside the gene matches: 6. This CDR3 spans 14 amino acids. Germline V gene sequence: CDR1 SGHRS, CDR2 YFSETQ.

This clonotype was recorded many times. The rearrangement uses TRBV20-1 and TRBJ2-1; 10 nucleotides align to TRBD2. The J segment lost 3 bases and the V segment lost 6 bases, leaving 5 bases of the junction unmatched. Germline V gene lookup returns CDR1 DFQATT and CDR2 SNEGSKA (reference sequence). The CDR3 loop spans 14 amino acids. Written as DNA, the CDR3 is TGCAGTGCACGGAGCGGGGGGGTCTACAATGAGCAGTTCTTC. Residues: CSARSGGVYNEQFF.

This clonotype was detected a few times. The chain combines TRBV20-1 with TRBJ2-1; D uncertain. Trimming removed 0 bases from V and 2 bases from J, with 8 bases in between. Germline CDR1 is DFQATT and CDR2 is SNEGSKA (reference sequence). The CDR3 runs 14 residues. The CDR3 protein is CSAREGRPYNEQFF. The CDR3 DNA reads TGCAGTGCTAGAGAAGGAAGGCCCTACAATGAGCAGTTCTTC.

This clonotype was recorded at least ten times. CDR3: CASSFPLPTGELFF. CDR3 DNA sequence: TGCGCCAGCAGCTTCCCATTACCCACCGGGGAGCTGTTTTTT. This rearrangement joins TRBV5-1 to TRBJ2-2; D gene uncertain. In germline, CDR1 is SGHRS, CDR2 YFSETQ. The ends were cut back, 2 bases at V and 4 bases at J, with 9 bases in the middle. The CDR3 covers 14 residues.

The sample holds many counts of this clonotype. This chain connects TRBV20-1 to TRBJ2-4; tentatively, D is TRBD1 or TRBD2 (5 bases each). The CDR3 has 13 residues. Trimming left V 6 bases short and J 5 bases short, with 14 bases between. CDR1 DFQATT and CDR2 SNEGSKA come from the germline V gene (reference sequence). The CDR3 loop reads CSAFRDGQNIQYF. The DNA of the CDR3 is TGCAGTGCCTTCCGGGACGGACAAAACATTCAGTACTTC.

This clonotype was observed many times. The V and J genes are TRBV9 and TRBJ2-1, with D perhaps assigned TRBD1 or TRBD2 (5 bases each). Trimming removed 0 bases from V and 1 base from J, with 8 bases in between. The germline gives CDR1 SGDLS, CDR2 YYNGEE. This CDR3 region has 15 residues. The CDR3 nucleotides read TGTGCCAGCAGCGTAGAGGGACGTTCCTACAATGAGCAGTTCTTC. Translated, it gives CASSVEGRSYNEQFF.

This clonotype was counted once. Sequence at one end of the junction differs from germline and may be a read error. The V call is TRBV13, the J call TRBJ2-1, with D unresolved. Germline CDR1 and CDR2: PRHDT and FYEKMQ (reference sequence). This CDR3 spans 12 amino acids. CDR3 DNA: TGTGCCAGCAACTTAGGCCTCAATGAGCAGTTCTTC. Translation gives CASNLGLNEQFF.